This T cell receptor beta chain was sequenced in a study of regulatory T cells in long-lasting Graves disease. For the study at large: It was over 5 years of antithyroid drugs, with positive TSH receptor antibodies, that meant persistent Graves' disease.

Investigators prepared the TCR beta libraries by applying iRepertoire HTBI primers and Arm-PCR of CDR3 regions. Each CDR3 protein is one row after TCRdb ran MiXCR on the multiplex PCR reads. This repertoire shows 500,000 to 800,000 distinct CDR3 sequences, 25% to 35% found once; its top ten account for about 40%. V lost 4 bases and J 4 bases, leaving 13 bases between the germline ends. Germline V gives CDR1 SEHNR, CDR2 FQNEAQ (reference sequence). This CDR3 comprises 14 residues. Specified time point: persistent/refractory GD, antithyroid drugs over 5 years with positive TRAb. The authors made the TCR library using RNA they extracted from PBMCs. Patients were from an endocrinology department in Xi'an, China.

Sequenced material: peripheral blood mononuclear cells (PBMCs), taken when the disease was refractory, from a patient treated with antithyroid drugs. The chain couples TRBV7-9 to TRBJ1-1, with D unclear. The sequence derives from a female donor with Graves disease. The CDR3 region has the DNA TGTGCCAGCAGCTCCGATTTCGGTCCCACTGAAGCTTTCTTT. This gives the protein CASSSDFGPTEAFF. Full variable domain (missing parts from reference TRBV7-9 and TRBJ1-1): DTGVSQNPRHKITKRGQNVTFRCDPISEHNRLYWYRQTLGQGPEFLTYFQNEAQLEKSRLLSDRFSAERPKGSFSTLEIQRTEQGDSAMYLCASSSDFGPTEAFFGQGTRLTVV.